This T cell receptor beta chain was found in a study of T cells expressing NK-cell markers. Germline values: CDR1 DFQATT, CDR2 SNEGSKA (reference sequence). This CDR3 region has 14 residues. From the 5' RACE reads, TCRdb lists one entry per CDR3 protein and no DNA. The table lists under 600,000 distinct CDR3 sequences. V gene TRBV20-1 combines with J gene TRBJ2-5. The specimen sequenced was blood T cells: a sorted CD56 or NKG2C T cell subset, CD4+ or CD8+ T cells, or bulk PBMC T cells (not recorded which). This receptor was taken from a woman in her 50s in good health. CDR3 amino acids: CSARASMLKETQYF.